The 3 T cell receptor beta chains given below trace back to one sample, sequenced in a study of tumor-infiltrating lymphocytes in oesophageal squamous cell carcinoma. TCRdb independently ran MiXCR on the PCR reads; one entry per CDR3 protein. The sample shows 10,000 to 15,000 distinct CDR3 sequences, roughly half of them seen only once. The sequencing sample was made of normal esophageal tissue next to the tumor. Every receptor here comes from a male donor with esophageal squamous cell carcinoma.

This clonotype was observed at least ten times. The V gene is TRBV6-1, the J gene TRBJ1-4; D is possibly TRBD1 (5 bases). The CDR3 has 13 amino acids. The V end lost 6 bases, the J end lost 4 bases, and 9 bases lay between the germline ends. CDR1 MNHNS and CDR2 SASEGT come from the germline V gene. The CDR3 DNA reads TGTGCCAGCAGGTCGGGACTTAATGAAAAACTGTTTTTT. Translation: CASRSGLNEKLFF.

Worth noting for this clonotype: The missing conserved phenylalanine or tryptophan at the end of this CDR3 makes a read error likely. Because the CDR3's place on the DNA is in doubt, the DNA is left out and the CDR3 is given as listed by TCRdb. The chain links TRBV7-2 to TRBJ2-4; TRBD1 is taken as the D call from the table, unchecked against the DNA. Including both end residues, the CDR3 is 9 amino acids long. Germline CDR1 reads SGHTA; CDR2 reads FQGNSA. The CDR3 sequence: CASSRYGGA.

Concerning this clonotype: Mismatch with germline at one junction end may stem from a read error. This sequence joins TRBV7-2 and TRBJ1-4; D ambiguous. CDR1 SGHTA and CDR2 FQGNSA come from the germline V gene. This CDR3 contains 8 residues. This CDR3 is CASSCEQW. CDR3 sequence (DNA): TGTGCCAGCAGCTGCGAGCAGTGG. Variable domain in full (rest from reference TRBV7-2 and TRBJ1-4): GAGVSQSPSNKVTEKGKDVELRCDPISGHTALYWYRQSLGQGLEFLIYFQGNSAPDKSGLPSDRFSAERTGGSVSTLTIQRTQQEDSAVYLCASSCEQWGSGTQLSVL.